The rows below give T cell receptor beta chains drawn from one sample of a study of T cell repertoires in cytomegalovirus infection. TCRdb reprocessed the reads via MiXCR and lists one record per CDR3 protein. The table has about 140,000 distinct CDR3 sequences, 5.5% to 7% seen once; the top ten hold roughly 18%. The material sequenced was PBMCs. These TCRs come from a human donor in good health (CMV status not recorded). Some clones in this sample may be carry-over from other donors' samples. Each CDR3 is given with its conserved first and last residue. The D gene is left open where the match is weak. Clone size appears in some rows only: once, few, many, or a class for an expanded clone.

v_gene,d_gene,j_gene,abundance,CDR3aa,CDR3nt
TRBV20-1,TRBD1,TRBJ2-2,many,CSARDPRQGETGELFF,TGCAGTGCTAGAGATCCCCGACAGGGGGAGACCGGGGAGCTGTTTTTT
TRBV4-2,.,TRBJ1-2,.,CASSQDRRTDYGYTF,TGTGCCAGCAGCCAAGATCGCCGGACAGACTATGGCTACACCTTC
TRBV7-2,TRBD1,TRBJ1-6,many,CASSFPGGTGRYNSPLHF,TGTGCCAGCAGCTTCCCGGGTGGGACAGGGCGCTATAATTCACCCCTCCACTTT
TRBV7-3,TRBD2,TRBJ2-1,many,CASSPQGLAGNEQFF,TGTGCCAGCAGCCCACAGGGACTAGCGGGGAACGAGCAGTTCTTC
TRBV11-1,.,TRBJ1-5,many,CASSRTGGQPQHF,TGTGCCAGCAGCCGGACCGGGGGGCAGCCCCAGCATTTT
TRBV28,TRBD1,TRBJ2-7,.,CATKETGGKDEQYF,TGTGCCACCAAAGAAACAGGGGGGAAAGACGAGCAGTACTTC
TRBV6-6,.,TRBJ2-5,many,CASVRGSEETQYF,TGTGCCAGCGTCAGGGGTTCCGAGGAGACCCAGTACTTC
TRBV12-3/TRBV12-4,.,TRBJ2-7,.,CASSPGAGVSYEQYF,TGTGCCAGCAGTCCCGGAGCAGGGGTCTCCTACGAGCAGTACTTC
TRBV20-1,TRBD1,TRBJ2-1,.,CSAIHRGLYNEQFF,TGCAGTGCTATACACAGGGGGCTTTACAATGAGCAGTTCTTC
TRBV7-2,.,TRBJ1-1,few,CASSWGEYAEAFF,TGTGCCAGCAGCTGGGGGGAGTACGCCGAAGCTTTCTTT
TRBV6-1,.,TRBJ1-2,.,CASSPRGSDYGYTF,TGTGCCAGCAGTCCAAGGGGTTCCGACTATGGCTACACCTTC
TRBV7-2,.,TRBJ1-1,many,CASSPRQKNTEAFF,TGTGCCAGCAGCCCCCGACAGAAAAACACTGAAGCTTTCTTT
TRBV28,TRBD2,TRBJ2-5,many,CASSPPTSGEETQYF,TGTGCCAGCAGCCCCCCGACTAGCGGCGAAGAGACCCAGTACTTC
TRBV19,.,TRBJ2-1,many,CASSASKGGYNEQFF,TGTGCCAGTAGTGCCTCGAAGGGGGGTTACAATGAGCAGTTCTTC
TRBV7-2,.,TRBJ1-1,many,CASSVGPWNTEAFF,TGTGCCAGCAGCGTCGGACCCTGGAACACTGAAGCTTTCTTT
TRBV7-2,TRBD1,TRBJ2-2,many,CASRVTGVGTGELFF,TGTGCCAGCAGGGTGACAGGGGTGGGGACCGGGGAGCTGTTTTTT
TRBV6-2/TRBV6-3,.,TRBJ1-5,many,CASRNGGWQPQHF,TGTGCCAGCAGAAACGGGGGATGGCAGCCCCAGCATTTT
TRBV7-2,.,TRBJ2-7,many,CASSSRTGPTSYEQYF,TGTGCCAGCAGCTCCCGAACAGGGCCAACTTCCTACGAGCAGTACTTC
TRBV7-2,.,TRBJ2-1,many,CASSPGRNNEQFF,TGTGCCAGCAGCCCCGGACGGAACAATGAGCAGTTCTTC
TRBV19,.,TRBJ2-1,many,CASTLSTVDNEQFF,TGTGCCAGTACGTTATCGACCGTGGACAATGAGCAGTTCTTC
TRBV12-5,.,TRBJ2-5,many,CASAGTRETQYF,TGTGCTAGTGCCGGGACCCGGGAGACCCAGTACTTC
TRBV29-1,TRBD1,TRBJ1-4,many,CSVEDPRTGEKLFF,TGCAGCGTTGAAGATCCACGGACAGGGGAAAAACTGTTTTTT
TRBV3-1,.,TRBJ2-2,few,CASSQFAGELFF,TGTGCCAGCAGCCAGTTCGCCGGGGAGCTGTTTTTT